These 28 T cell receptor beta chains were all obtained from the same sample, sequenced in a study of shared clonotypes between healthy human individuals. Using immunoSEQ multiplex PCR, the repertoire was profiled, and TCRdb retains in-frame clones only, with some absent. The sample includes about 1.5 million clones, around 98% seen only once; the top ten take roughly 0.4%. The sequenced material came from naive CD4+ T cells sorted from blood. Subset defined: CD45RA+ positively selected. These TCRs come from a man aged 25 to 40 in good health.

This chain connects TRBV28 to TRBJ2-2; D possibly corresponds to TRBD1 (5 bases). The CDR3 contains 15 residues. Trimming removed 6 bases at V and 3 bases at J, with 14 bases between. The germline V gene encodes CDR1 MDHEN and CDR2 SYDVKM. The CDR3 is CASSSLRVHTGELFF. Written as DNA, the CDR3 is TGTGCCAGCAGCTCTCTCAGGGTACACACCGGGGAGCTGTTTTTT.

CDR3 protein: CASSVGMGPGSYEQYF. The CDR3 DNA reads TGTGCCAGCAGCGTAGGGATGGGGCCGGGGAGCTACGAGCAGTACTTC. The V and J genes are TRBV9 and TRBJ2-7; D possibly uses TRBD1 or TRBD2 (5 bases each). The V gene lost 0 bases and the J gene lost 3 bases, with 16 bases spanning the gap. The CDR3 is made up of 16 amino acids. Germline loops: CDR1 SGDLS, CDR2 YYNGEE. Using reference TRBV9 and TRBJ2-7 for the parts outside the CDR3, the full variable domain is DSGVTQTPKHLITATGQRVTLRCSPRSGDLSVYWYQQSLDQGLQFLIQYYNGEERAKGNILERFSAQQFPDLHSELNLSSLELGDSALYFCASSVGMGPGSYEQYFGPGTRLTVT.

The CDR3 nucleotides are TGTGCCAGCAGCTTACGGGGGGGCGAGGTTGGCAAAGAGACCCAGTACTTC. Translated, it gives CASSLRGGEVGKETQYF. V gene TRBV7-9 combines with J gene TRBJ2-5; 8 nucleotides agree with TRBD2. The germline CDR1 and CDR2 sequences are SEHNR and FQNEAQ (reference sequence). V lost 2 bases, J lost 3 bases, and 11 bases stayed unmatched. The CDR3 consists of 17 residues.

V and J are TRBV11-2 and TRBJ2-2, with a weak D call TRBD2 (5 bases). The V gene lost 5 bases and the J gene lost 6 bases, with 22 bases spanning the gap. The germline CDR1 and CDR2 sequences are SGHAT and FQNNGV. The CDR3 has 17 amino acids. The CDR3 protein is CASSTLRDRSGPGELFF. As DNA, the CDR3 is TGTGCCAGCAGCACCCTGAGGGATCGGTCGGGCCCCGGGGAGCTGTTTTTT.

The rearrangement links TRBV5-4 to TRBJ2-5; D is ambiguous. Per the germline V gene, CDR1 is SGHNT and CDR2 is YYREEE (reference sequence). Trimming stripped 5 bases from V and 0 bases from J, with 8 bases between. This CDR3 is 13 amino acids long. CDR3 nucleotides: TGTGCCAGCAGTTTTCGGAACCAAGAGACCCAGTACTTC. This translates into CASSFRNQETQYF.

For the CDR3, the DNA is TGTGCCAGCACTGGTGGACGGGGCAATCAGCCCCAGCATTTT. It specifies CASTGGRGNQPQHF. The chain combines TRBV2 with TRBJ1-5; D is ambiguous. With 7 bases removed from V and 2 bases from J, the gap between germline ends came to 12 bases. This CDR3 has 14 amino acids. Per germline, CDR1 SNHLY and CDR2 FYNNEI.

This clone was observed once. This sequence joins TRBV10-3 and TRBJ2-7; the D is unclear. Germline CDR1 reads ENHRY; CDR2 reads SYGVKD. The CDR3 spans 15 residues. V was pared by 3 bases and J by 0 bases, with 12 bases between. Here the CDR3 reads CAISESVLSSYEQYF. CDR3 nucleotides: TGTGCCATCAGTGAATCAGTACTCTCCTCCTACGAGCAGTACTTC.

With respect to this clone: The same CDR3 is also encoded by other DNA sequences in this sample. The rearrangement links TRBV18 to TRBJ1-1, with D maybe TRBD1 (5 bases). V was cut by 3 bases and J by 5 bases, with 13 bases left in between. Per the germline V gene, CDR1 is KGHSH and CDR2 is LQKENI. CDR3 length: 14 amino acids. The CDR3 sequence: CASSPGALNTEAFF. The CDR3 nucleotides read TGTGCCAGCTCACCTGGGGCCCTTAATACTGAAGCTTTCTTT.

This chain links TRBV5-1 with TRBJ2-7; 12 bases are shared with TRBD2. This CDR3 is 14 amino acids long. Losses at the gene ends were 4 bases for V and 8 bases for J; bases not matched to a gene: 7. CDR1 and CDR2 (germline): SGHRS, YFSETQ. The CDR3 DNA reads TGCGCCAGCAGCCCCCAAGGACTAGCGGGACAGCAGTACTTC. Translating it yields CASSPQGLAGQQYF.

The chain joins TRBV29-1 to TRBJ1-1, with D uncertain. CDR1 is SQVTM and CDR2 is ANQGSEA in the germline V gene. The CDR3 is 12 amino acids. Trimming shortened V by 6 bases and J by 6 bases, and 14 bases separated the two germline ends. CDR3 sequence (DNA): TGCAGCGTCCATTTAAATGGGGCTGAAGCTTTCTTT. It encodes CSVHLNGAEAFF.

V usage is TRBV7-9 and J usage is TRBJ1-2, with D tentatively TRBD1 (5 bases). V was trimmed by 4 bases and J by 2 bases, leaving 11 bases between them. The CDR3 has 14 residues. Germline V gene sequence: CDR1 SEHNR, CDR2 FQNEAQ (reference sequence). The CDR3 loop reads CASSSSGRNYGYTF. CDR3 DNA: TGTGCCAGCAGCTCTTCGGGACGGAACTATGGCTACACCTTC.

The genes are TRBV7-2 and TRBJ2-3, with D possibly being TRBD1 or TRBD2 (6 bases each). CDR1 and CDR2 (germline): SGHTA, FQGNSA. CDR3 length: 17 residues. V was pared by 4 bases and J by 4 bases, with 21 bases between. CDR3 sequence (DNA): TGTGCCAGCAGCTCCGTAGGGGGGCTGTCTTTTTCAGATACGCAGTATTTT. It specifies CASSSVGGLSFSDTQYF.

This clone was seen just once. The V gene is TRBV7-9, the J gene TRBJ2-1; 7 nucleotides align to TRBD1. Germline CDR1 reads SEHNR; CDR2 reads FQNEAQ (reference sequence). V lost 5 bases, J lost 4 bases, and 5 bases stayed unmatched. The CDR3 covers 14 residues. In nucleotides, the CDR3 is TGTGCCAGCAGCCTACGGACAGGTTACAATGAGCAGTTCTTC. Translated, it gives CASSLRTGYNEQFF.

This clone was detected only a few times. V usage is TRBV5-1 and J usage is TRBJ2-7; D is uncertain. From germline, CDR1 is SGHRS and CDR2 YFSETQ. The CDR3 is 16 amino acids. Trimming took off 0 bases at V and 3 bases at J, with 16 bases between the two ends. The CDR3 DNA reads TGCGCCAGCAGCTTGGGAGCTTCCAGGAGCCTCTACGAGCAGTACTTC. Protein: CASSLGASRSLYEQYF.

The V call is TRBV19, the J call TRBJ2-3; D may be TRBD1 or TRBD2 (6 bases each). Germline CDR1 LNHDA, CDR2 SQIVND (reference sequence). The CDR3 is 14 amino acids. Trimming left V 7 bases short and J 0 bases short, with 11 bases between. For the CDR3, the DNA is TGTGCCAGTATGGGGGGCCAAAGCACAGATACGCAGTATTTT. As protein: CASMGGQSTDTQYF.

This sequence joins TRBV5-5 and TRBJ2-1, with TRBD2 matching 13 bases. The germline V gene has CDR1 SGHKS and CDR2 YYEKEE (reference sequence). The CDR3 has 16 amino acids. Trimming at V came to 0 bases and at J to 7 bases, leaving 4 bases not matched to a gene. This CDR3 reads CASSLVWTSGRNEQFF. The CDR3 region has the DNA TGTGCCAGCAGCTTGGTCTGGACTAGCGGGAGAAATGAGCAGTTCTTC. The full variable domain, rest sourced from reference TRBV5-5 and TRBJ2-1, is DAGVTQSPTHLIKTRGQQVTLRCSPISGHKSVSWYQQVLGQGPQFIFQYYEKEERGRGNFPDRFSARQFPNYSSELNVNALLLGDSALYLCASSLVWTSGRNEQFFGPGTRLTVL.

The rearrangement links TRBV28 to TRBJ1-5; a weak D match, TRBD1 (5 bases). The ends were cut back, 5 bases at V and 0 bases at J, with 8 bases in the middle. Germline loops: CDR1 MDHEN, CDR2 SYDVKM. The CDR3 has 14 residues. The CDR3 sequence: CASSTGLSNQPQHF. CDR3 nucleotide sequence: TGTGCCAGCAGTACGGGACTTAGCAATCAGCCCCAGCATTTT.

The chain has TRBV7-2 and TRBJ1-2, with D possibly matching TRBD1 (5 bases). The CDR3 extends over 15 amino acids. Trimming removed 0 bases from V and 5 bases from J, with 13 bases in between. CDR1 and CDR2 (germline): SGHTA, FQGNSA. The CDR3 DNA sequence: TGTGCCAGCAGCTTAGCGGATGGGGGACTGTATGGCTACACCTTC. It translates to CASSLADGGLYGYTF.

V and J are TRBV29-1 and TRBJ1-2; D unclear. With 0 bases removed from V and 2 bases from J, the gap between germline ends came to 7 bases. The CDR3 extends over 13 amino acids. The germline V gene has CDR1 SQVTM and CDR2 ANQGSEA. CDR3 residues: CSVEEGGNYGYTF. CDR3 bases: TGCAGCGTTGAAGAGGGCGGAAACTATGGCTACACCTTC.

V usage is TRBV4-1 and J usage is TRBJ2-5; 12 bases are a match to TRBD2. Germline CDR1 is MGHRA and CDR2 is YSYEKL. J gave up 3 bases and V 4 bases, and 6 bases lay outside the gene matches. This CDR3 is built from 16 residues. The CDR3 DNA reads as TGCGCCAGCAGCCCTTTACTAGCGGGAGGCGAAGAGACCCAGTACTTC. Amino acid sequence: CASSPLLAGGEETQYF.

The V call is TRBV30, the J call TRBJ1-5; 7 nucleotides line up with TRBD1. The CDR3 consists of 15 residues. The ends lost 1 base at V and 6 bases at J; junction bases unmatched: 9. CDR1 and CDR2 (germline): GTSNPN, SVGIG (reference sequence). The chain's CDR3 is CAWSDKLQGRQPQHF. CDR3 DNA sequence: TGTGCCTGGAGTGACAAATTACAGGGGCGTCAGCCCCAGCATTTT.

This chain uses TRBV7-2 with TRBJ2-1, with TRBD2 matching over 9 bases. V was pared by 5 bases and J by 7 bases, with 12 bases of the junction left unmatched. The CDR3 loop spans 16 amino acids. Germline CDR1 is SGHTA and CDR2 is FQGNSA. The CDR3 DNA sequence: TGTGCCAGCAGCCTCCAATTGACTAGCGGTCTAAATGAGCAGTTCTTC. Encoded protein: CASSLQLTSGLNEQFF.

The chain combines TRBV9 with TRBJ2-3; D perhaps matches TRBD1 (5 bases). Germline CDR1 is SGDLS and CDR2 is YYNGEE. The CDR3 consists of 14 residues. Trimming left V 4 bases short and J 2 bases short, with 11 bases between. CDR3 in amino acids: CASSLRQITDTQYF. The CDR3 DNA reads TGTGCCAGCAGCTTAAGACAGATCACAGATACGCAGTATTTT.

This chain links TRBV4-1 with TRBJ2-7, with unresolved D. Germline V gives CDR1 MGHRA, CDR2 YSYEKL. The CDR3 length is 14 residues. V lost 0 bases to trimming and J lost 1 base, with 7 bases between them. CDR3 sequence: CASSQEGFSYEQYF. The DNA for the CDR3 is TGCGCCAGCAGCCAAGAGGGGTTTTCCTACGAGCAGTACTTC.

The table lists this clone with a count of one. The chain links TRBV27 to TRBJ2-2; possible D gene TRBD2, 6 bases. Trimming left V 7 bases short and J 1 base short, with 16 bases between. CDR1 is MNHEY and CDR2 is SMNVEV in the germline V gene (reference sequence). The CDR3 runs to 16 residues. The CDR3 here is CASTILGLKNTGELFF. The CDR3 nucleotides read TGTGCCAGCACCATTCTGGGACTGAAGAACACCGGGGAGCTGTTTTTT.

This sequence joins TRBV14 and TRBJ2-3; D not certain. The CDR3 length is 13 residues. CDR1 is SGHDN and CDR2 is FVKESK in the germline V gene. Trimming removed 6 bases at V and 4 bases at J, with 11 bases between. The DNA of the CDR3 is TGTGCCAGCAGTCGAAAATTCGCAGATACGCAGTATTTT. Amino acids: CASSRKFADTQYF.

This chain uses TRBV6-1 with TRBJ2-6; unclear D gene. The germline CDR1 and CDR2 sequences are MNHNS and SASEGT. The V and J ends lost 2 bases and 0 bases respectively, with 8 bases between them. The CDR3 is made up of 16 amino acids. This CDR3 is CASSEPLDSGANVLTF. The CDR3 DNA follows: TGTGCCAGCAGTGAACCTCTAGACTCTGGGGCCAACGTCCTGACTTTC.

The gene calls are TRBV5-1 and TRBJ2-1; 10 bases are shared with TRBD2. V lost 0 bases and J lost 8; bases outside the gene matches: 17. The V gene's germline CDR1 is SGHRS and CDR2 YFSETQ. The CDR3 contains 19 residues. The CDR3 nucleotides are TGCGCCAGCAGCTTGGTTCCCACCGGGACTAGCGCCAATTGGTATGAGCAGTTCTTC. It translates to CASSLVPTGTSANWYEQFF.